The present entry profiles one TCR beta chain with its context. This record comes from a study of shared clonotypes between healthy human individuals. Terminally differentiated effector memory CD45RA+ cells were left out of the naive CD8 fraction, which was CD45RO-negative and positively selected for CCR7. The assay was immunoSEQ multiplex PCR, and TCRdb's table has in-frame clones only and misses some. This table holds roughly 2.1 million clones, about 92% found once. This CDR3 region has 16 residues. V was shortened by 1 base and J by 3 bases, with 13 bases between the two germline ends. The V gene's germline CDR1 is SGHTA and CDR2 FQGNSA.

This TCR came from a man between 18 and 35 years old in good health. Some clones in this sample may be carry-over from other donors' samples. V and J are TRBV7-2 and TRBJ2-1; a weak D match, TRBD2 (6 bases). What was sequenced was naive CD8+ T cells from PBMCs. The CDR3 sequence is CASSLVVAGFYNEQFF. The CDR3 nucleotides are TGTGCCAGCAGCTTAGTGGTTGCGGGGTTCTACAATGAGCAGTTCTTC. The full variable domain, in which reference TRBV7-2 and TRBJ2-1 provide the parts outside the CDR3, is GAGVSQSPSNKVTEKGKDVELRCDPISGHTALYWYRQSLGQGLEFLIYFQGNSAPDKSGLPSDRFSAERTGGSVSTLTIQRTQQEDSAVYLCASSLVVAGFYNEQFFGPGTRLTVL.